This section outlines one TCR beta chain sequence together with its context. Its antigen is not known. The data were obtained in a study of T-cell memory formation after mild COVID-19. Turning to the study itself: There were largely donor-specific TCR clusters. Study-wide results and caveats: Contracting CD4+ clones were located mainly in CM and EM, and CD8+ clones in EMRA. CD4/CD8 balance held among clones contracting day 15 to 85, and later expanders leaned CD4+.

Employing constant-segment primers, 5'RACE generated TCR alpha and TCR beta cDNA libraries bearing sample barcodes and UMIs. TCRdb fed the 5' RACE reads into MiXCR, producing one record per CDR3 protein. Here the sample spans about 170,000 distinct CDR3 sequences, over 10% being singletons. The CDR3 loop spans 14 amino acids. Unmatched junction bases numbered 6, after V lost 4 bases and J lost 6 bases. Germline CDR1 reads SGHRS; CDR2 reads YFSETQ. The sequence came from a man younger than 30 who had mild COVID-19 (a few samples of this study predate the infection). Cell type and time point are not known. Sequencing was done on a sample of PBMCs or a T cell subset sorted from them (not recorded which). The chain is built from TRBV5-1 and TRBJ2-3; 9 positions match TRBD1. CDR3 sequence (DNA): TGCGCCAGCAGCATGGGGGACAGGGTGGATACGCAGTATTTT. Translating it yields CASSMGDRVDTQYF.